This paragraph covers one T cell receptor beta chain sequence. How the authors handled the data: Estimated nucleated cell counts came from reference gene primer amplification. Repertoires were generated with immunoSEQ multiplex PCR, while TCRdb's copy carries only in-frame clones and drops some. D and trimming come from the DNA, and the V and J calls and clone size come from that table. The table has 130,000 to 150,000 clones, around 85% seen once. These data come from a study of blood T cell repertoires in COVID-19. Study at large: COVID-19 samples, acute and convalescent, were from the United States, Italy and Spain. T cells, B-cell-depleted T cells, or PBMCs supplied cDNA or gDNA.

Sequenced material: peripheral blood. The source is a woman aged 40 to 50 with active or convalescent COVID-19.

CDR3 sequence: CATSRGEGGPRETQYF. CDR3 nucleotides: TGTGCCACCAGCAGGGGGGAGGGGGGTCCGAGAGAGACCCAGTACTTC. The rearrangement links TRBV15 to TRBJ2-5; D is possibly TRBD2 (7 bases). The CDR3 loop spans 16 amino acids. The V end lost 3 bases, the J end lost 4 bases, and 18 bases lay between the germline ends. The V gene's germline CDR1 is LNHNV and CDR2 YYDKDF (reference sequence).